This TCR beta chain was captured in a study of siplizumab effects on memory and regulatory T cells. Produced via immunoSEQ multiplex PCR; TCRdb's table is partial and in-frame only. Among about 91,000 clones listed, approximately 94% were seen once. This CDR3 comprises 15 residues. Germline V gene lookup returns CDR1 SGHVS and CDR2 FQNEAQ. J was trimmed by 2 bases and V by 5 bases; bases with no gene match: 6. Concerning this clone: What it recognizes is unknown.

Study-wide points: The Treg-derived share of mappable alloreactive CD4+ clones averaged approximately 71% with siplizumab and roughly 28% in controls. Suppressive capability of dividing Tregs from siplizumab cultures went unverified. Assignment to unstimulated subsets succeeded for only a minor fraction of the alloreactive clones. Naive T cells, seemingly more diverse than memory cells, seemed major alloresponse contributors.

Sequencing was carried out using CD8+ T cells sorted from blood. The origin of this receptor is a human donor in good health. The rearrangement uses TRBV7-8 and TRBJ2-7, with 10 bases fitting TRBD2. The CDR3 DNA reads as TGTGCCAGCAGCGGGACTAGCGAACTTCCCTACGAGCAGTACTTC. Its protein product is CASSGTSELPYEQYF.